The clone carrying this T cell receptor (beta chain) appeared many times. The data originate from a study of T cell repertoires in cytomegalovirus infection. At the level of the study: TCR beta signatures that were public indicated CMV infection and matching HLA type.

V shed 3 bases and J shed 2 bases, with 16 bases lying between them. The germline gives CDR1 SEHNR, CDR2 FQNEAQ (reference sequence). The CDR3 covers 16 residues. TCRdb reprocessed the reads via MiXCR and lists one record per CDR3 protein. The data show 250,000 or so distinct CDR3 sequences, over 15% seen once. This chain joins TRBV7-9 and TRBJ1-2; D uncertain. The sequence was collected from a human donor in good health (CMV status not recorded). Some clones in this sample may be carry-over from other donors' samples. Sequenced material: CD8+ T cells from PBMCs. As DNA, the CDR3 is TGTGCCAGCAGCTTCTCCGGCGACCACCGAAACTATGGCTACACCTTC. It specifies CASSFSGDHRNYGYTF.